These 22 T cell receptor beta chains share one sample of origin, sequenced in a study of blood T cell repertoires in COVID-19. The protocol was immunoSEQ multiplex PCR, while the TCRdb copy is restricted to in-frame clones and leaves out a portion. Of around 120,000 clones in the sample, 75% to 90% are singletons; the top ten hold 1.5% to 2%. The sequencing sample was made of peripheral blood. Receptors were obtained from a man between 70 and 80 years old with acute or convalescent COVID-19.

This clone has more than one count but fewer than ten. The rearrangement links TRBV3-1 (or the pseudogene TRBV3-2) to TRBJ1-1; no definite D call. With 3 bases removed from V and 0 bases from J, the gap between germline ends came to 8 bases. The length of the CDR3 is 14 residues. Germline values: CDR1 LGHDT, CDR2 YNNKEL (reference sequence). CDR3 protein: CASSQNTLNTEAFF. The CDR3 bases are TGTGCCAGCAGCCAGAACACACTGAACACTGAAGCTTTCTTT.

The chain carries TRBV2 and TRBJ1-5, with 7 bases that match TRBD1. J gave up 2 bases and V 8 bases, and 6 bases lay outside the gene matches. The CDR3 spans 14 residues. Germline CDR1 SNHLY, CDR2 FYNNEI. The CDR3 bases are TGTGCCAGCCACAGGGGCGATCGCAATCAGCCCCAGCATTTT. Translation: CASHRGDRNQPQHF.

The chain is built from TRBV5-5 and TRBJ1-2; D perhaps matches TRBD1 (5 bases). Trimming took off 7 bases at V and 5 bases at J, with 9 bases between the two ends. Per germline, CDR1 SGHKS and CDR2 YYEKEE (reference sequence). The CDR3 is 11 residues long. The CDR3 coding sequence is TGTGCCAGCGGGCCAGGGTATGGCTACACCTTC. This encodes CASGPGYGYTF.

This chain joins TRBV3-1 (or the pseudogene TRBV3-2) and TRBJ2-2; 8 bases align to TRBD1. The CDR3 covers 16 residues. CDR1 and CDR2 from the germline V gene are LGHDT and YNNKEL (reference sequence). Trimming cost V 0 bases and J 6 bases; bases outside gene matches: 6. CDR3 protein: CASSQDRRQGSGELFF. Written as DNA, the CDR3 is TGTGCCAGCAGCCAAGATCGGCGACAGGGGTCCGGGGAGCTGTTTTTT.

The gene calls are TRBV29-1 and TRBJ2-1; the D gene is possibly TRBD2 (6 bases). This CDR3 region has 13 residues. Germline V gene data show CDR1 as SQVTM and CDR2 as ANQGSEA. V lost 7 bases to trimming and J lost 4 bases, with 14 bases between them. The CDR3 sequence: CSGIAAQYNEQFF. The CDR3 bases are TGCAGCGGGATAGCGGCGCAATACAATGAGCAGTTCTTC.

The gene calls are TRBV5-1 and TRBJ2-1, with 15 bases matching TRBD2. CDR3 length: 16 amino acids. With 0 bases clipped from V and 7 bases from J, the junction kept 2 bases outside the gene matches. The germline V gene has CDR1 SGHRS and CDR2 YFSETQ. The CDR3 loop is CASSLVGTSGGNEQFF. The DNA of the CDR3 is TGCGCCAGCAGCTTGGTGGGGACTAGCGGGGGGAATGAGCAGTTCTTC.

A few counts support this clone. The chain employs TRBV11-2 and TRBJ2-1, with D perhaps matching TRBD2 (5 bases). The CDR3 is 16 amino acids. The V end was cut by 5 bases, the J end by 0 bases, with 14 bases between. Germline CDR1 SGHAT, CDR2 FQNNGV. The CDR3 region is CASSTRWGSSYNEQFF. DNA of the CDR3: TGTGCCAGCAGCACTAGATGGGGTAGCTCCTACAATGAGCAGTTCTTC.

In its sample, this clone was seen many times. This chain joins TRBV4-2 and TRBJ1-3; no clear D gene. Germline V lookup: CDR1 LGHNA, CDR2 YNFKEQ. The CDR3 length is 14 residues. V was trimmed by 0 bases and J by 9 bases, leaving 12 bases between them. This chain's CDR3 is CASSQEARGGTIYF. The CDR3 DNA reads TGTGCCAGCAGCCAAGAGGCCCGCGGCGGCACCATATATTTT.

The rearrangement joins TRBV2 to TRBJ2-3; 8 bases agree with TRBD1. The CDR3 runs 15 residues. Germline CDR1 and CDR2: SNHLY and FYNNEI. J lost 2 bases, V lost 7 bases, and 8 bases had no gene match. In DNA, the CDR3 is TGTGCCAGCACCCACAAGACAGGGGTCACAGATACGCAGTATTTT. It specifies CASTHKTGVTDTQYF. The full variable domain, rest sourced from reference TRBV2 and TRBJ2-3, is EPEVTQTPSHQVTQMGQEVILRCVPISNHLYFYWYRQILGQKVEFLVSFYNNEISEKSEIFDDQFSVERPDGSNFTLKIRSTKLEDSAMYFCASTHKTGVTDTQYFGPGTRLTVL.

This chain links TRBV5-1 with TRBJ1-2; the D is unclear. CDR1 is SGHRS and CDR2 is YFSETQ in the germline V gene. The CDR3 contains 12 residues. V lost 5 bases to trimming and J lost 3 bases, with 8 bases between them. The CDR3 here is CASSEGDYGYTF. The CDR3 region has the DNA TGCGCCAGCAGTGAGGGTGACTATGGCTACACCTTC.

By its share, this clone is medium-sized. The V call is TRBV27, the J call TRBJ2-7, with D maybe TRBD2 (5 bases). CDR3 size: 13 residues. The ends were cut back, 2 bases at V and 6 bases at J, with 11 bases in the middle. CDR1 and CDR2 from the germline V gene are MNHEY and SMNVEV (reference sequence). The DNA for the CDR3 is TGTGCCAGCAGTTTAACTAGGGCTGGCGAGCAGTACTTC. This encodes CASSLTRAGEQYF.

This sequence joins TRBV7-9 and TRBJ2-4, with a tentative D call TRBD2 (6 bases). The germline CDR1 and CDR2 sequences are SEHNR and FQNEAQ (reference sequence). The CDR3 covers 16 residues. The ends were cut back, 5 bases at V and 7 bases at J, with 21 bases in the middle. The DNA for the CDR3 is TGTGCCAGCAGCCCCCCCGGGGGTGCTACCGGGAACATTCAGTACTTC. Its translation: CASSPPGGATGNIQYF.

The chain combines TRBV6-5 with TRBJ1-2; TRBD1 matches 7 bases. The CDR3 runs 12 residues. J gave up 4 bases and V 6 bases, and 2 bases lay outside the gene matches. Germline CDR1 is MNHEY and CDR2 is SVGAGI. The CDR3 loop reads CASRDRPYGYTF. CDR3 bases: TGTGCCAGCAGGGACAGGCCCTATGGCTACACCTTC.

The chain has TRBV11-3 and TRBJ1-6, with D uncertain. Trimming took off 0 bases at V and 3 bases at J, with 6 bases between the two ends. The length of the CDR3 is 15 residues. From germline, CDR1 is SGHNT and CDR2 YENEEA. CDR3 nucleotides: TGTGCCAGCAGCTTAGATTCAGACTATAATTCACCCCTCCACTTT. Its protein is CASSLDSDYNSPLHF.

The chain combines TRBV18 with TRBJ2-1; 8 bases agree with TRBD1. The CDR3 is 19 residues long. Germline-derived CDR1 and CDR2 are KGHSH and LQKENI. V shed 1 base, J shed 0 bases, and the junction held 11 bases outside the gene matches. CDR3 residues: CASSPLPGTGRSSYNEQFF. CDR3 in DNA: TGTGCCAGCTCACCACTTCCCGGGACAGGCAGGAGCTCCTACAATGAGCAGTTCTTC.

This clone was observed a handful of times. This chain joins TRBV3-1 (or the pseudogene TRBV3-2) and TRBJ1-1, with D possibly being TRBD1 (6 bases). Germline CDR1 and CDR2: LGHDT and YNNKEL (reference sequence). CDR3 length equals 14 residues. The V and J ends lost 3 bases and 1 base respectively, with 9 bases between them. In nucleotides, the CDR3 is TGTGCCAGCAGCCAGGGCAGGGGGAACACTGAAGCTTTCTTT. It specifies CASSQGRGNTEAFF.

The chain joins TRBV2 to TRBJ2-7, with 8 bases matching TRBD1. V lost 5 bases and J lost 5; bases outside the gene matches: 5. Germline V CDR1 and CDR2: SNHLY, FYNNEI. This CDR3 has 13 residues. DNA of the CDR3: TGTGCCAGCAGTCCGACAGGGGTCCACGAGCAGTACTTC. This codes for CASSPTGVHEQYF.

CDR3 DNA: TGTGCCAGCAGACCGGGGGGGGTTCGGAGCACTGAAGCTTTCTTT. Its protein product is CASRPGGVRSTEAFF. V usage is TRBV6-5 and J usage is TRBJ1-1; D might be TRBD1 (5 bases). The CDR3 covers 15 residues. V shed 6 bases and J shed 4 bases, with 18 bases lying between them. Germline loops: CDR1 MNHEY, CDR2 SVGAGI.

V usage is TRBV6-5 and J usage is TRBJ1-6, with a weak D call TRBD1 (5 bases). CDR1 MNHEY and CDR2 SVGAGI come from the germline V gene. V lost 0 bases, J lost 6 bases, and 6 bases lay in between. CDR3 size: 14 residues. The CDR3 nucleotides are TGTGCCAGCAGTTACTCAGGGGCTAATTCACCCCTCCACTTT. This sequence encodes CASSYSGANSPLHF.

J is TRBJ1-2 and V is TRBV15, with 7 nucleotides matching TRBD1. Unmatched junction bases numbered 7, after V lost 0 bases and J lost 6 bases. Germline lookup yields CDR1 LNHNV and CDR2 YYDKDF (reference sequence). The CDR3 has 15 residues. In DNA, the CDR3 is TGTGCCACCAGCAGAGATAGGGGACAGTCCGATGGCTACACCTTC. Amino acids: CATSRDRGQSDGYTF.

This chain joins TRBV4-1 and TRBJ1-5; D is perhaps TRBD1 (5 bases). Germline-derived CDR1 and CDR2 are MGHRA and YSYEKL. Trimming took off 5 bases at V and 1 base at J, with 24 bases between the two ends. The CDR3 has 19 amino acids. The CDR3 reads CASSEICLYWGESNQPQHF. Written as DNA, the CDR3 is TGCGCCAGCAGCGAGATTTGTCTCTATTGGGGGGAGAGCAATCAGCCCCAGCATTTT.

The rearrangement uses TRBV12-3 or TRBV12-4 and TRBJ1-3; D may be TRBD1 (5 bases). The V end was cut by 4 bases, the J end by 8 bases, with 9 bases between. There are 12 residues in the CDR3. The CDR3 here is CASSSTAYTIYF. As DNA, the CDR3 is TGTGCCAGCAGTTCGACAGCGTACACCATATATTTT.